The 23 T cell receptor beta chains presented below share a single source sample, sequenced in a study of blood T cell repertoires in COVID-19. The data were produced by immunoSEQ multiplex PCR, yet TCRdb's version contains in-frame clones alone and is incomplete. Here the sample spans a few hundred thousand clones, roughly 84% being singletons. The sample consisted of PBMCs or T cells enriched from blood (not recorded which). These receptors all come from a woman younger than 45 who had recovered from COVID-19.

Worth noting for this clone: Other DNA sequences of this sample code for an identical CDR3. This chain joins TRBV5-1 and TRBJ1-5; 9 positions agree with TRBD1. Germline assignment: CDR1 SGHRS and CDR2 YFSETQ. The V and J ends lost 4 bases and 1 base, in that order; junction bases with no gene match: 3. CDR3 length: 15 residues. CDR3 region: CASSLGQGSNQPQHF. Written as DNA, the CDR3 is TGCGCCAGCAGCCTGGGACAGGGAAGCAATCAGCCCCAGCATTTT.

V usage is TRBV11-3 and J usage is TRBJ1-2; D remains unclear. From germline, CDR1 is SGHNT and CDR2 YENEEA. The CDR3 length is 18 residues. Trimming cost V 0 bases and J 2 bases, with 19 bases left between them. CDR3 coding DNA: TGTGCCAGCAGCTTAGAGGAATTCACAGATCTCATGAACTATGGCTACACCTTC. It is translated as CASSLEEFTDLMNYGYTF.

The chain has TRBV6-5 and TRBJ1-2; no clear D. CDR3 length equals 13 residues. Germline lookup yields CDR1 MNHEY and CDR2 SVGAGI. The V gene lost 7 bases and the J gene lost 4 bases, with 13 bases spanning the gap. CDR3 DNA sequence: TGTGCCAGCACGCCTGGAGCGTCCTATGGCTACACCTTC. This encodes CASTPGASYGYTF.

The V and J genes are TRBV13 and TRBJ1-1; TRBD1 aligns across 9 bases. The germline V gene encodes CDR1 PRHDT and CDR2 FYEKMQ (reference sequence). The V and J ends lost 8 bases and 6 bases, in that order; junction bases with no gene match: 13. The CDR3 loop spans 15 amino acids. The CDR3 loop reads CASRPQGQGGAEAFF. CDR3 sequence (DNA): TGTGCCAGCCGCCCACAGGGACAGGGAGGAGCTGAAGCTTTCTTT.

This clone occurred a few times. The V call is TRBV5-5, the J call TRBJ1-2, with TRBD1 as a possible D gene (6 bases). The germline V gene encodes CDR1 SGHKS and CDR2 YYEKEE (reference sequence). The CDR3 spans 12 residues. The V and J ends lost 7 bases and 4 bases respectively, with 11 bases between them. The CDR3: CASHREPYGYTF. The CDR3 DNA follows: TGTGCCAGCCACAGGGAGCCCTATGGCTACACCTTC.

The J gene is TRBJ2-5, the V gene TRBV2, with TRBD2 identical over 13 bases. Trimming removed 8 bases from V and 1 base from J; junction bases left unmatched: 7. The CDR3 length is 16 residues. Germline CDR1 is SNHLY and CDR2 is FYNNEI. CDR3 bases: TGTGCCAGCGGGACTAGCGGGGCGGGGGGCCAAGAGACCCAGTACTTC. It is translated as CASGTSGAGGQETQYF.

This clone appeared a single time. Sequence at one end of the junction differs from germline and may be a read error. The chain couples TRBV28 to TRBJ1-1; 7 positions agree with TRBD1. CDR3 length: 12 residues. From germline, CDR1 is MDHEN and CDR2 SYDVKM. CDR3 sequence reads: CASSLSTGMAFF. The CDR3 nucleotides read TGTGCCAGCAGCTTATCGACAGGGATGGCTTTCTTT.

The V and J genes are TRBV5-4 and TRBJ2-5; 13 bases agree with TRBD2. Trimming took 4 bases from V and 4 from J; bases not matched to a gene: 13. Per the germline V gene, CDR1 is SGHNT and CDR2 is YYREEE (reference sequence). The CDR3 runs 18 residues. DNA of the CDR3: TGTGCCAGCAGCCCAGGGACTAGCGGGATTTATGGGGGAGAGACCCAGTACTTC. Amino acid sequence: CASSPGTSGIYGGETQYF.

J is TRBJ2-7 and V is TRBV27; the match to TRBD2 covers 9 bases. This CDR3 spans 14 amino acids. Looked up from germline, CDR1 is MNHEY and CDR2 is SMNVEV (reference sequence). With 6 bases clipped from V and 2 bases from J, the junction kept 5 bases outside the gene matches. CDR3 in DNA: TGTGCCAGCAGGACTCGCGGGGGGGCCTACGAGCAGTACTTC. It translates to CASRTRGGAYEQYF.

The chain employs TRBV7-9 and TRBJ2-7; 7 bases agree with TRBD2. Germline V gene sequence: CDR1 SEHNR, CDR2 FQNEAQ (reference sequence). This CDR3 region has 16 residues. V was pared by 6 bases and J by 4 bases, with 15 bases of the junction left unmatched. The CDR3 DNA reads TGTGCCAGCAGTTCCCCCGGGACCTCGGGGGGTTACGAGCAGTACTTC. Translated: CASSSPGTSGGYEQYF.

The J gene is TRBJ2-2, the V gene TRBV28, with a weak D call TRBD1 (6 bases). Germline V lookup: CDR1 MDHEN, CDR2 SYDVKM. The CDR3 is 15 amino acids. V dropped 2 bases and J dropped 4 bases, with 11 bases sitting between them. The CDR3 spells CASSLVQGGTGELFF. CDR3 coding DNA: TGTGCCAGCAGTTTAGTACAGGGTGGCACCGGGGAGCTGTTTTTT.

CDR3 in DNA: TGTGCCAGCCGGACAGGGAATGGGGCAACTAATGAAAAACTGTTTTTT. It translates to CASRTGNGATNEKLFF. The V gene is TRBV18, the J gene TRBJ1-4; 8 positions agree with TRBD1. Germline assignment: CDR1 KGHSH and CDR2 LQKENI. The CDR3 consists of 16 residues. Trimming cost V 8 bases and J 0 bases; bases outside gene matches: 8.

The gene calls are TRBV11-2 and TRBJ2-5; 7 bases fit TRBD2. This CDR3 has 14 residues. Germline CDR1 is SGHAT and CDR2 is FQNNGV. The ends lost 2 bases at V and 5 bases at J; junction bases unmatched: 5. For the CDR3, the DNA is TGTGCCAGCAGCTTACTAGCGGTGGGTGAGACCCAGTACTTC. Amino acid sequence: CASSLLAVGETQYF.

The chain carries TRBV5-6 and TRBJ1-2; D is unresolved. The CDR3 totals 15 residues. Trimming left V 0 bases short and J 0 bases short, with 9 bases between. Germline CDR1 reads SGHDT; CDR2 reads YYEEEE. The CDR3 DNA follows: TGTGCCAGCAGCTTGGTTCTGGGAGCTAACTATGGCTACACCTTC. Protein sequence: CASSLVLGANYGYTF.

The chain joins TRBV6-6 to TRBJ2-1; TRBD2 matches 7 bases. The CDR3 runs to 15 residues. V lost 7 bases and J lost 0; bases outside the gene matches: 6. From germline, CDR1 is MNHNY and CDR2 SVGAGI (reference sequence). DNA of the CDR3: TGTGCCAGCATGGCGGGCGGGGGCTCCTACAATGAGCAGTTCTTC. Its translation is CASMAGGGSYNEQFF.

This rearrangement joins TRBV2 to TRBJ1-4; D is unclear. In germline, CDR1 is SNHLY, CDR2 FYNNEI. Trimming stripped 3 bases from V and 2 bases from J, with 13 bases between. CDR3 length: 16 amino acids. CDR3 coding DNA: TGTGCCAGCAGTGATCCGGCCCGAGGCACTAATGAAAAACTGTTTTTT. Translated, it gives CASSDPARGTNEKLFF.

This rearrangement joins TRBV29-1 to TRBJ1-2, with a tentative D call TRBD1 (5 bases). Deletions cut 6 bases from V and 4 bases from J, with 6 bases between. This CDR3 is built from 10 residues. Germline V gene data show CDR1 as SQVTM and CDR2 as ANQGSEA. As DNA, the CDR3 is TGCAGCGTCGACAGCTATGGCTACACCTTC. This sequence encodes CSVDSYGYTF.

As concerns this clone: Since a much larger clone is just one base distant, this may be a read error. The J gene is TRBJ1-5, the V gene TRBV7-8; 8 bases map to TRBD1. Looked up from germline, CDR1 is SGHVS and CDR2 is FQNEAQ. V was clipped by 5 bases and J by 4 bases; unmatched bases: 1. This CDR3 region has 13 residues. In nucleotides, the CDR3 is TGTGCCAGCAGCCGACAGGGGAATCAGCCCCAGCATTTT. As protein: CASSRQGNQPQHF.

The chain joins TRBV6-1 to TRBJ2-1; TRBD1 aligns across 7 bases. This CDR3 has 16 residues. Germline V gene lookup returns CDR1 MNHNS and CDR2 SASEGT. Trimming at V came to 2 bases and at J to 7 bases, leaving 11 bases not matched to a gene. CDR3 residues: CASSEYSYGRGNEQFF. The CDR3 DNA reads TGTGCCAGCAGTGAATATTCTTACGGCAGGGGGAATGAGCAGTTCTTC.

The V call is TRBV28, the J call TRBJ1-4, with D possibly matching TRBD1 (6 bases). With 6 bases removed from V and 5 bases from J, the gap between germline ends came to 13 bases. From germline, CDR1 is MDHEN and CDR2 SYDVKM. This CDR3 contains 14 residues. The CDR3 is CASSNGQINEKLFF. The CDR3 DNA reads TGTGCCAGCAGCAACGGACAGATCAATGAAAAACTGTTTTTT. Together with reference TRBV28 and TRBJ1-4, the CDR3 gives the full variable domain: DVKVTQSSRYLVKRTGEKVFLECVQDMDHENMFWYRQDPGLGLRLIYFSYDVKMKEKGDIPEGYSVSREKKERFSLILESASTNQTSMYLCASSNGQINEKLFFGSGTQLSVL.

The CDR3 nucleotides are TGTGCCAGCAGCTTGGGGGGGCTCTTGCTGATACATGAGCAGTTCTTC. Translated, it gives CASSLGGLLLIHEQFF. V is TRBV5-4 and J is TRBJ2-1; a weak D match, TRBD1 (6 bases). This CDR3 region has 16 residues. V dropped 0 bases and J dropped 8 bases, with 18 bases sitting between them. CDR1 is SGHNT and CDR2 is YYREEE in the germline V gene (reference sequence).

This chain links TRBV7-8 with TRBJ1-5; perhaps TRBD1 as D (6 bases). Trimming left V 0 bases short and J 9 bases short, with 12 bases between. This CDR3 has 14 amino acids. Germline-derived CDR1 and CDR2 are SGHVS and FQNEAQ. The DNA of the CDR3 is TGTGCCAGCAGCTTAGCCGGGGGGCAGAGGCCCCAGCATTTT. This encodes CASSLAGGQRPQHF.

The genes are TRBV25-1 and TRBJ1-4; no definite D call. This CDR3 contains 15 residues. Germline values: CDR1 MGHDK, CDR2 SYGVNS. V lost 4 bases and J 8 bases, leaving 17 bases between the germline ends. CDR3 protein: CASSADRDFGEKLFF. The CDR3 DNA reads as TGTGCCAGCAGTGCAGACCGTGACTTCGGGGAAAAACTGTTTTTT.